The clone carrying this T cell receptor (beta chain) was observed a few times. This sample was taken from a study of blood T cells in healthy people across ages. About the research overall: About one barcoded beta molecule was captured per two T cells (by template switching).

Germline values: CDR1 SGHDN, CDR2 FVKESK. Trimming stripped 11 bases from V and 0 bases from J, with 18 bases between. The length of the CDR3 is 15 residues. Primers used in a second PCR of about 6 to 12 cycles were a sample-barcoded 5' primer and a J-beta primer mix. Each CDR3 protein gets one entry after TCRdb re-called the 5' RACE reads with MiXCR. This sample has roughly 2 million distinct CDR3 sequences, with about 50% found just once. This receptor was identified in a woman between 40 and 50 years old in good health. Sample: blood. V gene TRBV14 combines with J gene TRBJ2-3, with TRBD2 as a possible D gene (6 bases). The CDR3 loop reads CAYSPRGFSTDTQYF. The CDR3 bases are TGTGCCTATTCCCCGCGGGGTTTTAGCACAGATACGCAGTATTTT.